Listed below are T cell receptor beta chains from one sample, sequenced in a study of Ad26.COV2.S vaccination and SARS-CoV-2 variants. TCRdb keeps only in-frame clones here, not all; method: immunoSEQ multiplex PCR. The sample yields roughly 300,000 clones, approximately 90% seen once. This specimen consisted of peripheral blood, obtained in a trial of Ad26.COV2.S vaccine versus placebo. The receptors derive from a person between 18 and 59 years old who received the Ad26.COV2.S COVID-19 vaccine or a placebo. CDR3s include the opening cysteine and the closing phenylalanine or tryptophan. The order of the fields is J gene, clone size, V gene, D gene, CDR3 DNA, CDR3 protein. The D gene is left open where the match is weak. The size field is filled for only some rows; it gives once, few, many or a size class.

j_gene: TRBJ2-2; abundance: -; v_gene: TRBV7-2; d_gene: -; CDR3nt: TGTGCCAGCAGCTTAGGGTTGGGAGAGAACACCGGGGAGCTGTTTTTT; CDR3aa: CASSLGLGENTGELFF
j_gene: TRBJ1-1; abundance: -; v_gene: TRBV19; d_gene: TRBD1; CDR3nt: TGTGCCAGTAGTAAGAGACAGGGGGCAGTCACTGAAGCTTTCTTT; CDR3aa: CASSKRQGAVTEAFF
j_gene: TRBJ2-5; abundance: -; v_gene: TRBV15; d_gene: -; CDR3nt: TGTGCCACCAGCAGAGACAGGGAACAAGAGACCCAGTACTTC; CDR3aa: CATSRDREQETQYF
j_gene: TRBJ2-7; abundance: -; v_gene: TRBV7-9; d_gene: -; CDR3nt: TGTGCCAGCAGCTTGGGGGTGGGGATTGATGCCGAGCAGTACTTC; CDR3aa: CASSLGVGIDAEQYF
j_gene: TRBJ1-1; abundance: -; v_gene: TRBV6-1; d_gene: -; CDR3nt: TGTGCCAGCAGTGAACTACGGGGAGCTTTCTTT; CDR3aa: CASSELRGAFF
j_gene: TRBJ2-1; abundance: -; v_gene: TRBV28; d_gene: TRBD1; CDR3nt: TGTGCCAGCAGCCGTCGAGACAGGGGGCTGAGCGATGAGCAGTTCTTC; CDR3aa: CASSRRDRGLSDEQFF
j_gene: TRBJ2-1; abundance: -; v_gene: TRBV5-1; d_gene: TRBD2; CDR3nt: TGCGCCAGCAGCTTGGAAGGAGGGAGGGCCAACAATGAGCAGTTCTTC; CDR3aa: CASSLEGGRANNEQFF
j_gene: TRBJ1-5; abundance: once; v_gene: TRBV5-6; d_gene: -; CDR3nt: TGTGCCAGCAGCCGGGTAGTAGATAGCAATCAGCCCCAGCATTTT; CDR3aa: CASSRVVDSNQPQHF
j_gene: TRBJ2-7; abundance: -; v_gene: TRBV7-9; d_gene: TRBD1; CDR3nt: TGTGCCAGCAGCCTAAGGGACAGGGGTTACGAGCAGTACTTC; CDR3aa: CASSLRDRGYEQYF
j_gene: TRBJ1-5; abundance: once; v_gene: TRBV6-5; d_gene: -; CDR3nt: TGTGCCAGCAGCTTGGGACCTAGCAATCAGCCCCAGCATTTT; CDR3aa: CASSLGPSNQPQHF
j_gene: TRBJ2-2; abundance: -; v_gene: TRBV7-2; d_gene: -; CDR3nt: TGTGCCAGCAGCTTACAGGGTTGGACCGGGGAGCTGTTTTTT; CDR3aa: CASSLQGWTGELFF
j_gene: TRBJ2-5; abundance: -; v_gene: TRBV5-4; d_gene: -; CDR3nt: TGTGCCAGCAGCTTTAGTTTTGGGGAGACCCAGTACTTC; CDR3aa: CASSFSFGETQYF
j_gene: TRBJ2-3; abundance: -; v_gene: TRBV11-2; d_gene: TRBD2; CDR3nt: TGTGCCAGCAGCTTAGGGGTAGCGGGGAGCACAGATACGCAGTATTTT; CDR3aa: CASSLGVAGSTDTQYF
j_gene: TRBJ1-2; abundance: -; v_gene: TRBV28; d_gene: TRBD1; CDR3nt: TGTGCCAGCAGTACGCTGGGACAGAACTATGGCTACACCTTC; CDR3aa: CASSTLGQNYGYTF
j_gene: TRBJ1-4; abundance: -; v_gene: TRBV14; d_gene: -; CDR3nt: TGTGCCAGCAGCCAAGTGACAGAAGAGACCCGACGGGTTGAAAAACTGTTTTTT; CDR3aa: CASSQVTEETRRVEKLFF
j_gene: TRBJ1-5; abundance: few; v_gene: TRBV19; d_gene: -; CDR3nt: TGTGCCAGTTCTCGCGGGGGCTATAGCAATCAGCCCCAGCATTTT; CDR3aa: CASSRGGYSNQPQHF
j_gene: TRBJ1-4; abundance: -; v_gene: TRBV5-1; d_gene: -; CDR3nt: TGCGCCAGCAGCTTGGTGTCAGGCACTAATGAAAAACTGTTTTTT; CDR3aa: CASSLVSGTNEKLFF
j_gene: TRBJ2-1; abundance: -; v_gene: TRBV7-9; d_gene: -; CDR3nt: TGTGCCAGCAGCTTACTTCCGGGACAAAGCTCCTACAATGAGCAGTTCTTC; CDR3aa: CASSLLPGQSSYNEQFF
j_gene: TRBJ1-5; abundance: few; v_gene: TRBV2; d_gene: -; CDR3nt: TGTGCCAGCAGTGAATTGGGGGCAAGCAATCAGCCCCAGCATTTT; CDR3aa: CASSELGASNQPQHF
j_gene: TRBJ1-5; abundance: -; v_gene: TRBV6-6; d_gene: TRBD1; CDR3nt: TGTGCCAGCAGCCGACAGGGACTAGGAACAATGCCTTTTAACAATCAGCCCCAGCATTTT; CDR3aa: CASSRQGLGTMPFNNQPQHF
j_gene: TRBJ2-3; abundance: -; v_gene: TRBV7-6; d_gene: TRBD1; CDR3nt: TGTGCCAGCAGCAAACAAACAGGGGGGACAGATACGCAGTATTTT; CDR3aa: CASSKQTGGTDTQYF
j_gene: TRBJ1-2; abundance: few; v_gene: TRBV5-6; d_gene: -; CDR3nt: TGTGCCAGCAGCTACACATCCGTCCTTAACTATGGCTACACCTTC; CDR3aa: CASSYTSVLNYGYTF
j_gene: TRBJ2-7; abundance: -; v_gene: TRBV27; d_gene: -; CDR3nt: TGTGCCAGCAGTTTGACCGCCTCCTACGAGCAGTACTTC; CDR3aa: CASSLTASYEQYF
j_gene: TRBJ2-7; abundance: -; v_gene: TRBV6-1; d_gene: -; CDR3nt: TGTGCCAGCAGTGAACCCATTCACAGGGCCAGCTCCTACGAGCAGTACTTC; CDR3aa: CASSEPIHRASSYEQYF
j_gene: TRBJ2-3; abundance: -; v_gene: TRBV9; d_gene: TRBD1; CDR3nt: TGTGCCAGCAGCGTAGAGCTGACAGGGCCTAGCACAGATACGCAGTATTTT; CDR3aa: CASSVELTGPSTDTQYF
j_gene: TRBJ2-7; abundance: -; v_gene: TRBV7-8; d_gene: -; CDR3nt: TGTGCCAGCAGCTTAGCCCTCGAGCAGTACTTC; CDR3aa: CASSLALEQYF
j_gene: TRBJ2-6; abundance: -; v_gene: TRBV15; d_gene: TRBD1; CDR3nt: TGTGCCACCAGCAGACCGGGACAGATACCTGGGGCCAACGTCCTGACTTTC; CDR3aa: CATSRPGQIPGANVLTF
j_gene: TRBJ2-1; abundance: -; v_gene: TRBV3-1/TRBV3-2; d_gene: -; CDR3nt: TGTGCCAGCGGCCTACCACAAGGTGAGCAGTTCTTC; CDR3aa: CASGLPQGEQFF
j_gene: TRBJ1-2; abundance: -; v_gene: TRBV7-2; d_gene: TRBD1; CDR3nt: TGTGCCAGCAGCCCCAACTGGGGGACAGGGGGGTATGGCTACACCTTC; CDR3aa: CASSPNWGTGGYGYTF
j_gene: TRBJ2-1; abundance: -; v_gene: TRBV7-2; d_gene: TRBD1; CDR3nt: TGTGCCAGCAGCCTACGGACAGGGAGCCCCGATGAGCAGTTCTTC; CDR3aa: CASSLRTGSPDEQFF
j_gene: TRBJ2-7; abundance: -; v_gene: TRBV20-1; d_gene: TRBD2; CDR3nt: TGCAGTGCTAGTCTAGCGGGAGTTCACGAGCAGTACTTC; CDR3aa: CSASLAGVHEQYF
j_gene: TRBJ1-6; abundance: once; v_gene: TRBV7-2; d_gene: -; CDR3nt: TGTGCCAGCAGACCCGCCGGGAACTATAATTCACCCCTCCACTTT; CDR3aa: CASRPAGNYNSPLHF
j_gene: TRBJ1-2; abundance: -; v_gene: TRBV7-2; d_gene: -; CDR3nt: TGTGCCAGCAGCTTAGAAGGCCGATATGGCTACACCTTC; CDR3aa: CASSLEGRYGYTF
j_gene: TRBJ2-6; abundance: -; v_gene: TRBV6-1; d_gene: -; CDR3nt: TGTGCCAGCAGTGAAGCGGGGATAACAGGTGGGGCCAACGTCCTGACTTTC; CDR3aa: CASSEAGITGGANVLTF
j_gene: TRBJ1-5; abundance: -; v_gene: TRBV7-9; d_gene: TRBD1; CDR3nt: TGTGCCAGCAGCCCAGGGGGGAAGGGACAGCCCCAGCATTTT; CDR3aa: CASSPGGKGQPQHF
j_gene: TRBJ1-2; abundance: -; v_gene: TRBV4-1; d_gene: -; CDR3nt: TGCGCCAGCAGCCAAGATAATGGCTACACCTTC; CDR3aa: CASSQDNGYTF
j_gene: TRBJ1-1; abundance: -; v_gene: TRBV11-3; d_gene: -; CDR3nt: TGTGCCAGCAGCTTGAGAGGAACGAACACTGAAGCTTTCTTT; CDR3aa: CASSLRGTNTEAFF
j_gene: TRBJ1-5; abundance: -; v_gene: TRBV18; d_gene: -; CDR3nt: TGTGCCAGCTCACCAATGGCTAGCAATCAGCCCCAGCATTTT; CDR3aa: CASSPMASNQPQHF
j_gene: TRBJ2-7; abundance: -; v_gene: TRBV13; d_gene: TRBD2; CDR3nt: TGTGCCAGCAGCCTACAGACTAGCGGGACCTACGAGCAGTACTTC; CDR3aa: CASSLQTSGTYEQYF
j_gene: TRBJ1-5; abundance: -; v_gene: TRBV19; d_gene: TRBD1; CDR3nt: TGTGCCAGTAGTATAGTTGCAGGGGGTAATCAGCCCCAGCATTTT; CDR3aa: CASSIVAGGNQPQHF
j_gene: TRBJ2-7; abundance: -; v_gene: TRBV6-5; d_gene: TRBD2; CDR3nt: TGTGCCAGCAGAGATCAGCGGGGGCCCTACGAGCAGTACTTC; CDR3aa: CASRDQRGPYEQYF
j_gene: TRBJ1-4; abundance: -; v_gene: TRBV27; d_gene: TRBD1; CDR3nt: TGTGCCAGCAGTTCCCCGGCAGGGGGCTCTGAAAAACTGTTTTTT; CDR3aa: CASSSPAGGSEKLFF
j_gene: TRBJ1-5; abundance: -; v_gene: TRBV6-2/TRBV6-3; d_gene: -; CDR3nt: TGTGCCAGCAGTTACTCGGGTAGCAATCAGCCCCAGCATTTT; CDR3aa: CASSYSGSNQPQHF
j_gene: TRBJ2-6; abundance: -; v_gene: TRBV7-9; d_gene: -; CDR3nt: TGTGCCAGCAGCTTAACGGGGGCCAACGTCCTGACTTTC; CDR3aa: CASSLTGANVLTF
j_gene: TRBJ1-5; abundance: -; v_gene: TRBV27; d_gene: -; CDR3nt: TGTGCCAGCAGTTTAAACCCGGAAAGCAATCAGCCCCAGCATTTT; CDR3aa: CASSLNPESNQPQHF
j_gene: TRBJ2-2; abundance: -; v_gene: TRBV5-1; d_gene: -; CDR3nt: TGCGCCAGCCAGCAGGAAGGTTTCACCGGGGAGCTGTTTTTT; CDR3aa: CASQQEGFTGELFF
j_gene: TRBJ2-1; abundance: -; v_gene: TRBV5-6; d_gene: TRBD2; CDR3nt: TGTGCCAGCAGCTCGGGACTAGCGGGCGATGAGCAGTTCTTC; CDR3aa: CASSSGLAGDEQFF
j_gene: TRBJ1-6; abundance: -; v_gene: TRBV15; d_gene: -; CDR3nt: TGTGCCACCAGCAGAGAGATGGTGACAGAAGATTCACCCCTCCACTTT; CDR3aa: CATSREMVTEDSPLHF
j_gene: TRBJ2-7; abundance: -; v_gene: TRBV6-5; d_gene: -; CDR3nt: TGTGCCAGCAGGGCCTCCAGCGACTACGAGCAGTACTTC; CDR3aa: CASRASSDYEQYF
j_gene: TRBJ1-5; abundance: -; v_gene: TRBV28; d_gene: TRBD1; CDR3nt: TGTGCCAGCAGTTCCCCCCTAGGGGGCGCCATGATGGGCAATCAGCCCCAGCATTTT; CDR3aa: CASSSPLGGAMMGNQPQHF
j_gene: TRBJ1-1; abundance: -; v_gene: TRBV19; d_gene: -; CDR3nt: TGTGCCAGTAGTATAGTTGGGACAACTGAAGCTTTCTTT; CDR3aa: CASSIVGTTEAFF
j_gene: TRBJ2-7; abundance: few; v_gene: TRBV10-2; d_gene: -; CDR3nt: TGCGCCAGCAGTGAGGTCCTGAAAGAGCAGTACTTC; CDR3aa: CASSEVLKEQYF
j_gene: TRBJ2-1; abundance: -; v_gene: TRBV5-4; d_gene: -; CDR3nt: TGTGCCAGCAGCCAGAGACCCCGTGGAACGTACAATGAGCAGTTCTTC; CDR3aa: CASSQRPRGTYNEQFF
j_gene: TRBJ1-4; abundance: once; v_gene: TRBV6-1; d_gene: -; CDR3nt: TGTGCCAGCAGTGAACGGGGGGATGGTGAAAAACTGTTTTTT; CDR3aa: CASSERGDGEKLFF